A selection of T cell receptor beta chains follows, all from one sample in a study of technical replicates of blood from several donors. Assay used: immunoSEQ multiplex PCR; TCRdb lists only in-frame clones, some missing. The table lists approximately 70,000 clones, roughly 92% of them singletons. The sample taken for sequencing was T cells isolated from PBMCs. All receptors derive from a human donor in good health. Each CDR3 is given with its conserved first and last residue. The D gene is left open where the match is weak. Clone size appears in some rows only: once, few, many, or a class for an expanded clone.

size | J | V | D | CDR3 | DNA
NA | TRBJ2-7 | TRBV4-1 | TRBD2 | CASSLALAGAYEQYF | TGCGCCAGCAGCCTTGCCCTAGCGGGGGCCTACGAGCAGTACTTC
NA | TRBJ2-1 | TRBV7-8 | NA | CASSLGVSFGNEQFF | TGTGCCAGCAGCTTAGGCGTCTCCTTCGGCAATGAGCAGTTCTTC
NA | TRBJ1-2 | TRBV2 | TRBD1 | CAREQGNGYTF | TGTGCCAGAGAACAGGGGAATGGCTACACCTTC
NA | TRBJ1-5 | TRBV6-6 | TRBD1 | CAISNRGGQPQHF | TGTGCCATTTCCAACAGGGGAGGTCAGCCCCAGCATTTT
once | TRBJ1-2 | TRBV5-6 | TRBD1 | CASGTGGRGYTF | TGTGCCAGCGGTACAGGGGGGCGGGGCTACACCTTC
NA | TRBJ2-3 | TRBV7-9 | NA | CASSLLVPGTDTQYF | TGTGCCAGCAGCTTACTTGTTCCGGGCACAGATACGCAGTATTTT
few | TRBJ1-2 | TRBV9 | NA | CASSMSQGYGYTF | TGTGCCAGCAGCATGTCTCAGGGTTATGGCTACACCTTC
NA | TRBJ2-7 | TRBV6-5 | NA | CASRLNYEQYF | TGTGCCAGCAGACTCAACTACGAGCAGTACTTC
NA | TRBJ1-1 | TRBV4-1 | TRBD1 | CASSQAGQGAMNTEAFF | TGCGCCAGCAGCCAAGCGGGACAGGGGGCGATGAACACTGAAGCTTTCTTT
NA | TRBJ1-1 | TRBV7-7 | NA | CASSSTLGGEAFF | TGTGCCAGCAGCTCCACCCTGGGGGGAGAAGCTTTCTTT
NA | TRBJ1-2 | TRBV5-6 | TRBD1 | CASSSGTALGYTF | TGTGCCAGCAGTTCCGGGACAGCATTGGGCTACACCTTC
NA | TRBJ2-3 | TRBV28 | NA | CASSLRGGRTDTQYF | TGTGCCAGCAGTTTAAGGGGGGGAAGGACAGATACGCAGTATTTT
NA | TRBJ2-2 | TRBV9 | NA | CASVANTGELFF | TGTGCCAGCGTCGCGAACACCGGGGAGCTGTTTTTT
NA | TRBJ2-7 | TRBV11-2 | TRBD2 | CASSRSGSRYEQYF | TGTGCCAGCAGCCGGAGCGGGAGTCGGTACGAGCAGTACTTC
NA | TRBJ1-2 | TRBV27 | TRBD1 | CASSLNGQVPNGYTF | TGTGCCAGCAGTTTAAACGGACAGGTACCTAATGGCTACACCTTC
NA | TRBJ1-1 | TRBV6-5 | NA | CASRGGTEAFF | TGTGCCAGCCGGGGAGGGACTGAAGCTTTCTTT
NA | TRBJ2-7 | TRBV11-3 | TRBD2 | CASSLPGLAGYEQYF | TGTGCCAGCAGCTTACCGGGACTAGCTGGCTACGAGCAGTACTTC
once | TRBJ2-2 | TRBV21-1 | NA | CASSGPGLAGTGELFF | TGTGCCAGCAGCGGACCGGGACTAGCGGGAACGGGGGAGCTGTTTTTT
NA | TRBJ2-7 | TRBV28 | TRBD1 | CASSLDRVPGHEQYF | TGTGCCAGCAGTCTGGACAGGGTACCCGGCCACGAGCAGTACTTC
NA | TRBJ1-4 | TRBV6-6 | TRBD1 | CASTEDREEEKLFF | TGTGCCAGCACCGAAGACAGGGAGGAGGAAAAACTGTTTTTT
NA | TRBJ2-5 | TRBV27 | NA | CASSFLGGNPKTQYF | TGTGCCAGCAGCTTCCTAGGCGGGAATCCGAAGACCCAGTACTTC
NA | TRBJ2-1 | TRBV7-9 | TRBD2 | CASSPPGLAGSYNEQFF | TGTGCCAGCAGCCCCCCGGGACTAGCGGGCTCCTACAATGAGCAGTTCTTC
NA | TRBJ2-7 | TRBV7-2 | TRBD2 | CASSLSLAGARVIYEQYF | TGTGCCAGCAGCTTATCACTAGCGGGCGCCCGGGTAATTTACGAGCAGTACTTC
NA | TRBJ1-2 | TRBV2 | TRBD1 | CASSEARGLGVVYGYTF | TGTGCCAGCAGTGAAGCTAGGGGGCTGGGGGTCGTCTATGGCTACACCTTC
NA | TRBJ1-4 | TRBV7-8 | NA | CASSLTALNEKLFF | TGTGCCAGCAGCTTAACAGCCCTTAATGAAAAACTGTTTTTT
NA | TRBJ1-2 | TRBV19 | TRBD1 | CASSLGQAVGYTF | TGTGCCAGTAGTCTAGGACAGGCGGTCGGCTACACCTTC
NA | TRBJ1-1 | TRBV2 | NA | CGSAAGEAFF | TGTGGAAGTGCGGCAGGGGAAGCTTTCTTT
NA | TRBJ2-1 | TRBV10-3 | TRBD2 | CAINSGSPYNEQFF | TGTGCCATTAATAGCGGGAGTCCGTACAATGAGCAGTTCTTC
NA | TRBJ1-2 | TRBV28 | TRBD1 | CASSPYVGTDYGYTF | TGTGCCAGCAGTCCCTACGTGGGGACAGACTATGGCTACACCTTC
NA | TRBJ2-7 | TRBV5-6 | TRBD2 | CASSVQGLSTYEQYF | TGTGCCAGCAGCGTGCAGGGACTATCTACCTACGAGCAGTACTTC
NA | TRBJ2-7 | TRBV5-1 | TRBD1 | CASSLTGTGGAWAGEQYF | TGCGCCAGCAGCTTGACCGGGACAGGGGGCGCTTGGGCGGGCGAGCAGTACTTC
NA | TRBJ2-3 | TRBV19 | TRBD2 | CASSSPLREVTDTQYF | TGTGCCAGTAGTTCCCCTTTGCGGGAGGTCACAGATACGCAGTATTTT
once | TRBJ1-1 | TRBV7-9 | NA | CASSLTGGGTEAFF | TGTGCCAGCAGCCTAACGGGGGGGGGCACTGAAGCTTTCTTT
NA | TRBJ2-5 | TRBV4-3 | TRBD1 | CASSQATTGGYWETQYF | TGCGCCAGCAGCCAAGCCACCACAGGGGGGTACTGGGAGACCCAGTACTTC
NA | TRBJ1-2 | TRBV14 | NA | CASSQFGILRDTIDGYTF | TGTGCCAGCAGCCAATTCGGCATCTTACGGGACACCATTGATGGCTACACCTTC
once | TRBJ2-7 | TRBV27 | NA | CASSLGEGWYEQYF | TGTGCCAGCAGTTTAGGAGAGGGATGGTACGAGCAGTACTTC
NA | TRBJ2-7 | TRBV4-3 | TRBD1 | CASSLQGASYEQYF | TGCGCCAGCAGCCTACAGGGGGCTTCGTACGAGCAGTACTTC
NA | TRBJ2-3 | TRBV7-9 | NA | CASSSHITRDTQYF | TGTGCCAGCAGCTCTCACATAACTAGAGATACGCAGTATTTT
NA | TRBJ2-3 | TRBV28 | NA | CASSTETEGLGDTQYF | TGTGCCAGCAGTACTGAGACCGAGGGTCTAGGGGATACGCAGTATTTT
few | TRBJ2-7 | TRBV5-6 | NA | CASSEGSEQYF | TGTGCCAGCAGCGAGGGATCCGAGCAGTACTTC
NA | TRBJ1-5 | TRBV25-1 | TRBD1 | CASSESYQGDQPQHF | TGTGCCAGCAGTGAATCTTACCAGGGGGATCAGCCCCAGCATTTT
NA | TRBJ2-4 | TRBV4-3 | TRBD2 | CASSQGTSGNIQYF | TGCGCCAGCAGCCAAGGGACTAGCGGGAACATTCAGTACTTC
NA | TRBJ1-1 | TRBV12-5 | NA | CASGLPGISFF | TGTGCTAGTGGTTTGCCAGGGATCTCTTTCTTT
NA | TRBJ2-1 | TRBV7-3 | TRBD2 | CASSSTGTSGRNEQFF | TGTGCCAGCAGCTCAACCGGGACTAGCGGGAGAAATGAGCAGTTCTTC
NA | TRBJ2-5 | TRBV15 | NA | CATSRSETQYF | TGTGCCACCAGCAGGTCTGAGACCCAGTACTTC
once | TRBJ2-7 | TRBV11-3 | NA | CASSGRQSTRASYEQYF | TGTGCCAGCAGCGGAAGACAGTCCACCCGTGCCTCCTACGAGCAGTACTTC
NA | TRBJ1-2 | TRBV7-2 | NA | CASSSSGLGYTF | TGTGCCAGCAGCTCCTCAGGGCTTGGCTACACCTTC
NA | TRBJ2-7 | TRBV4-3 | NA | CASSQYREVNEQYF | TGCGCCAGCAGCCAGTACAGGGAAGTTAACGAGCAGTACTTC
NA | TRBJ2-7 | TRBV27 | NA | CASSFVQGEQYF | TGTGCCAGCAGTTTTGTACAGGGCGAGCAGTACTTC
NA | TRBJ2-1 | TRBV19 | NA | CASSPRGAGEQFF | TGTGCCAGTAGTCCCCGCGGGGCGGGTGAGCAGTTCTTC
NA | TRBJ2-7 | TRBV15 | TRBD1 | CATTSGGSYEQYF | TGTGCCACCACATCAGGGGGCTCCTACGAGCAGTACTTC
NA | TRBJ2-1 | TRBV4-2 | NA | CASSQESTIALGNEQFF | TGTGCCAGCAGCCAAGAATCCACGATAGCACTTGGGAATGAGCAGTTCTTC
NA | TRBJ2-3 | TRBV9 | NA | CASSERLGTDTQYF | TGTGCCAGCAGCGAGCGACTAGGCACAGATACGCAGTATTTT
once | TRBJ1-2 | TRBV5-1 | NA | CASTSHGSGGYTF | TGCGCCAGCACGTCCCACGGCTCGGGTGGCTACACCTTC
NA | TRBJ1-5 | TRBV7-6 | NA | CASSLASRDFNQPQHF | TGTGCCAGCAGCTTAGCTAGCCGGGACTTCAATCAGCCCCAGCATTTT
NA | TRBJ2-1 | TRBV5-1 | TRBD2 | CASSLGTSGSIINEQFF | TGCGCCAGCAGCTTGGGGACTAGCGGGAGTATAATCAATGAGCAGTTCTTC
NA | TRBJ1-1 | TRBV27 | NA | CASSFRGGGRKTEAFF | TGTGCCAGCAGTTTTAGGGGAGGGGGGCGTAAAACTGAAGCTTTCTTT
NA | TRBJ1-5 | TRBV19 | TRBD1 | CASSMGTGALNQPQHF | TGTGCCAGTAGTATGGGGACAGGGGCCCTCAATCAGCCCCAGCATTTT